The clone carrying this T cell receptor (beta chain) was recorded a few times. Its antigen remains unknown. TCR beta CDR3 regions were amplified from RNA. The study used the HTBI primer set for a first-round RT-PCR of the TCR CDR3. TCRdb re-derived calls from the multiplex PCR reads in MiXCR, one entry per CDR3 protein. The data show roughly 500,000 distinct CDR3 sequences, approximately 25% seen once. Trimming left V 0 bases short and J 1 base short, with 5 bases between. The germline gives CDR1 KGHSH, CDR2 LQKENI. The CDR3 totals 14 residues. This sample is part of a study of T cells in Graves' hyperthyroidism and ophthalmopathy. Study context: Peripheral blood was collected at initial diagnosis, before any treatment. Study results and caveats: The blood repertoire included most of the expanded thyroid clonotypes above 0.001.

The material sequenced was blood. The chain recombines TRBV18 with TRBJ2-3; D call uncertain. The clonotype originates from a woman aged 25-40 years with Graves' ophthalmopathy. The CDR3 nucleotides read TGTGCCAGCTCACCACCTTGGGGCACAGATACGCAGTATTTT. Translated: CASSPPWGTDTQYF.